The sample holds a few counts of the clone carrying this T cell receptor beta chain. Its antigen is currently unknown. CDR1 and CDR2 from the germline V gene are SGHTA and FQGNSA. The trim removed 5 bases at V and 4 bases at J, leaving 10 bases unmatched. The CDR3 runs to 15 residues. The entry originates in a study of blood T cells in healthy people across ages. Primers used in a second PCR of about 7 to 12 cycles were a sample-barcoded 5' primer and a J-beta primer mix. Each CDR3 protein gets one entry after TCRdb re-called the 5' RACE reads with MiXCR. The sample consists of about 400,000 distinct CDR3 sequences, more than 45% of them appearing once. Study-wide results and caveats: In long-lived donors, naive CD4+ cell counts and diversity exceeded those of aged donors.

This clonotype was sampled from a man aged 60-69 years in good health. The sequenced material came from blood. The V gene is TRBV7-2, the J gene TRBJ1-2; 7 nucleotides agree with TRBD1. The CDR3 loop is CASSPTPRDSYGYTF. The CDR3 DNA is TGTGCCAGCAGCCCGACACCGCGGGACAGCTATGGCTACACCTTC.